The 28 T cell receptor beta chains below come from one sample, sequenced in a study of blood T cell repertoires in COVID-19. Profiled with immunoSEQ multiplex PCR; TCRdb holds only in-frame clones, not every one. The table records around 77,000 clones, roughly nine tenths of them present only once. Source material: peripheral blood. These receptors were obtained from a woman older than 75 with active or convalescent COVID-19.

The V call is TRBV6-5, the J call TRBJ1-4; 9 bases match TRBD1. With 5 bases clipped from V and 7 bases from J, the junction kept 5 bases outside the gene matches. The CDR3 spans 14 residues. Germline V gene sequence: CDR1 MNHEY, CDR2 SVGAGI. DNA of the CDR3: TGTGCCAGCAGTAGGACAGGGGCCGGTGAAAAACTGTTTTTT. This sequence encodes CASSRTGAGEKLFF.

The chain employs TRBV30 and TRBJ1-3; 10 nucleotides agree with TRBD1. There are 14 residues in the CDR3. V was pared by 1 base and J by 7 bases, with 4 bases of the junction left unmatched. CDR1 is GTSNPN and CDR2 is SVGIG in the germline V gene (reference sequence). The CDR3 nucleotides are TGTGCCTGGAGTGCGGACAGGGGGAAGAACACCATATATTTT. Protein: CAWSADRGKNTIYF.

The rearrangement links TRBV27 to TRBJ2-2; 8 nucleotides agree with TRBD1. Germline V gives CDR1 MNHEY, CDR2 SMNVEV (reference sequence). V was clipped by 8 bases and J by 5 bases; unmatched bases: 10. This CDR3 comprises 15 residues. CDR3 sequence (DNA): TGTGCCAGCGCTACCAGGGGGCGACTGACCGGGGAGCTGTTTTTT. Its translation: CASATRGRLTGELFF.

The sample holds one count of this clone. The chain joins TRBV6-6 to TRBJ2-3, with TRBD1 identical over 9 bases. The CDR3 consists of 15 residues. The germline CDR1 and CDR2 sequences are MNHNY and SVGAGI (reference sequence). Unmatched junction bases numbered 6, after V lost 4 bases and J lost 4 bases. This CDR3 is CASSSRQGVADTQYF. The CDR3 region has the DNA TGTGCCAGCAGTTCTCGACAGGGGGTTGCAGATACGCAGTATTTT.

J is TRBJ2-2 and V is TRBV28; 9 bases line up with TRBD2. The CDR3 covers 17 residues. The junction had 12 bases not matched to a gene; V was cut back by 6 bases and J by 4 bases. CDR1 is MDHEN and CDR2 is SYDVKM in the germline V gene. CDR3 in DNA: TGTGCCAGCAGAGTATCGCGGGGGGGACACCGCACCGGGGAGCTGTTTTTT. It yields the protein CASRVSRGGHRTGELFF.

The chain is built from TRBV19 and TRBJ2-7, with 7 bases matching TRBD1. Germline assignment: CDR1 LNHDA and CDR2 SQIVND (reference sequence). The trim removed 7 bases at V and 0 bases at J, leaving 3 bases unmatched. This CDR3 is 13 amino acids long. The DNA of the CDR3 is TGTGCCAGTACCGGGACAGTCTCCTACGAGCAGTACTTC. It is translated as CASTGTVSYEQYF.

The V call is TRBV5-6, the J call TRBJ2-1; weak D call: TRBD1 (6 bases). Germline V gene lookup returns CDR1 SGHDT and CDR2 YYEEEE. The CDR3 loop spans 12 amino acids. The V and J ends lost 9 bases and 6 bases respectively, with 13 bases between them. Here the CDR3 DNA reads TGTGCCACATCAACAGGGTCCAATGAGCAGTTCTTC. Translation gives CATSTGSNEQFF.

This sequence joins TRBV3-1 (or the pseudogene TRBV3-2) and TRBJ2-1; D is ambiguous. V gave up 3 bases and J gave up 15 bases, with 18 bases separating them. This CDR3 region has 13 residues. Per germline, CDR1 LGHDT and CDR2 YNNKEL (reference sequence). In DNA form, the CDR3 reads TGTGCCAGCAGCCAGAGCTCGGGTCTCCTTTGGTTCTTC. This gives the protein CASSQSSGLLWFF.

This rearrangement joins TRBV4-3 to TRBJ1-4; D uncertain. The CDR3 is made up of 14 amino acids. Germline CDR1 LGHNA, CDR2 YSLEER. With 0 bases removed from V and 5 bases from J, the gap between germline ends came to 7 bases. The CDR3 protein is CASSQDAANEKLFF. CDR3 DNA: TGCGCCAGCAGCCAAGATGCCGCGAATGAAAAACTGTTTTTT.

This chain links TRBV7-2 with TRBJ1-1; D is unresolved. The CDR3 is 15 amino acids. The germline V gene has CDR1 SGHTA and CDR2 FQGNSA. With 1 base removed from V and 1 base from J, the gap between germline ends came to 10 bases. The CDR3 sequence is CASSLGIGRNTEAFF. The CDR3 DNA sequence: TGTGCCAGCAGCTTAGGTATAGGGAGGAACACTGAAGCTTTCTTT.

A single count supports this clone. The chain links TRBV19 to TRBJ1-5; D possibly corresponds to TRBD1 (6 bases). The ends were cut back, 9 bases at V and 6 bases at J, with 18 bases in the middle. The CDR3 consists of 14 residues. Germline assignment: CDR1 LNHDA and CDR2 SQIVND (reference sequence). Here the CDR3 reads CASRNTGIGQPQHF. DNA of the CDR3: TGTGCCAGCCGCAATACAGGGATCGGTCAGCCCCAGCATTTT.

The chain recombines TRBV21-1 with TRBJ2-1; the D call of TRBD1 is as the table states it, not checked on the DNA. TRBV21-1 is recorded as a pseudogene. The CDR3 spans 15 residues. CDR3 sequence reads: CASSTAGTGWDEQFF. CDR3 coding DNA: TGTGCCAGCAGCACGGCCGGGACAGGGTGGGATGAGCAGTTCTTC.

The CDR3 sequence is CASSQGPTRQGATGGYTF. CDR3 DNA sequence: TGCGCCAGCAGCCAAGGGCCTACTAGACAGGGGGCAACGGGGGGCTACACCTTC. The genes are TRBV4-1 and TRBJ1-2, with 10 bases that match TRBD1. The V gene end was trimmed by 1 base and the J gene end by 8 bases; junction bases not matched to a gene: 16. The CDR3 length is 18 residues. Germline V gives CDR1 MGHRA, CDR2 YSYEKL.

The chain is built from TRBV10-2 and TRBJ2-3; TRBD2 matches 16 bases. V gave up 8 bases and J gave up 5 bases; unmatched junction bases: 4. This CDR3 is 15 amino acids long. The germline CDR1 and CDR2 sequences are WSHSY and SAAADI. The CDR3 protein is CASGTSGGAVDTQYF. CDR3 bases: TGCGCCAGCGGGACTAGCGGGGGGGCGGTAGATACGCAGTATTTT.

DNA of the CDR3: TGTGCCAGTAGTATAGGACAGGGAAGGGGCACTGAAGCTTTCTTT. This codes for CASSIGQGRGTEAFF. V usage is TRBV19 and J usage is TRBJ1-1, with 7 bases lining up with TRBD1. The CDR3 totals 15 residues. The V gene end was trimmed by 1 base and the J gene end by 4 bases; junction bases not matched to a gene: 6. CDR1 LNHDA and CDR2 SQIVND come from the germline V gene (reference sequence).

V gene TRBV7-9 combines with J gene TRBJ2-5; no firm D call. The germline V gene has CDR1 SEHNR and CDR2 FQNEAQ (reference sequence). The CDR3 runs to 15 residues. V was cut by 2 bases and J by 2 bases, with 12 bases left in between. This CDR3 is CASSLPLNLQETQYF. Here the CDR3 DNA reads TGTGCCAGCAGCTTACCTTTGAACCTACAAGAGACCCAGTACTTC.

This clone occurred once. The chain employs TRBV3-1 (or the pseudogene TRBV3-2) and TRBJ2-4; TRBD2 is a possible D gene (7 bases). CDR1 is LGHDT and CDR2 is YNNKEL in the germline V gene (reference sequence). This CDR3 is 17 amino acids long. V was clipped by 0 bases and J by 9 bases, with 21 bases between them. The CDR3 region is CASSQDDWQGRGPIQYF. The CDR3 DNA reads TGTGCCAGCAGCCAAGATGATTGGCAGGGGCGGGGGCCCATTCAGTACTTC.

The chain is built from TRBV4-3 and TRBJ1-4; 9 bases match TRBD1. The germline gives CDR1 LGHNA, CDR2 YSLEER. The CDR3 has 19 amino acids. V lost 0 bases, J lost 3 bases, and 11 bases stayed unmatched. The CDR3 spells CASSQDLRDRARANEKLFF. CDR3 bases: TGCGCCAGCAGCCAAGATCTTAGGGACAGGGCCAGGGCTAATGAAAAACTGTTTTTT.

The chain joins TRBV5-1 to TRBJ2-2; D is uncertain. The CDR3 runs 11 residues. V gave up 2 bases and J gave up 8 bases, with 4 bases separating them. CDR1 is SGHRS and CDR2 is YFSETQ in the germline V gene. The CDR3 is CASSFTGELFF. The CDR3 DNA sequence: TGCGCCAGCAGCTTTACTGGGGAGCTGTTTTTT.

V usage is TRBV7-2 and J usage is TRBJ2-7; 7 bases map to TRBD1. The CDR3 consists of 14 residues. V was clipped by 1 base and J by 5 bases; unmatched bases: 5. Germline CDR1 SGHTA, CDR2 FQGNSA. The CDR3 DNA reads TGTGCCAGCAGCTTAGAGACAGGGTCCCACGAGCAGTACTTC. Protein sequence: CASSLETGSHEQYF.

The chain is built from TRBV6-4 and TRBJ2-3; 8 positions agree with TRBD2. Unmatched junction bases numbered 8, after V lost 1 base and J lost 5 bases. The CDR3 spans 16 residues. Per germline, CDR1 MRHNA and CDR2 SNTAGT. The CDR3 protein is CASSDFHSGVKDTQYF. CDR3 sequence (DNA): TGTGCCAGCAGTGACTTTCATAGCGGGGTCAAAGATACGCAGTATTTT.

This clone was seen just once. The rearrangement links TRBV19 to TRBJ2-1; 9 bases are a match to TRBD1. CDR3 length equals 13 residues. The V gene's germline CDR1 is LNHDA and CDR2 SQIVND (reference sequence). Trimming took 6 bases from V and 6 from J; bases not matched to a gene: 3. This CDR3 is CASRRTGANEQFF. In DNA form, the CDR3 reads TGTGCCAGTAGGAGGACAGGGGCCAATGAGCAGTTCTTC.

This clone is a singleton in its sample. J is TRBJ2-2 and V is TRBV5-1; D is possibly TRBD2 (5 bases). Germline V gene sequence: CDR1 SGHRS, CDR2 YFSETQ. The CDR3 runs to 14 residues. V was trimmed by 0 bases and J by 4 bases, leaving 7 bases between them. The CDR3 DNA reads as TGCGCCAGCAGCTTGGCAACTAGCACCGGGGAGCTGTTTTTT. Its protein is CASSLATSTGELFF.

The V and J genes are TRBV2 and TRBJ1-6, with 8 bases lining up with TRBD1. The CDR3 consists of 13 residues. Germline V lookup: CDR1 SNHLY, CDR2 FYNNEI. With 7 bases clipped from V and 9 bases from J, the junction kept 5 bases outside the gene matches. The CDR3 region has the DNA TGTGCCAGCAAAGGTCAGGGGGCTTCACCCCTCCACTTT. Residues: CASKGQGASPLHF.

V and J are TRBV28 and TRBJ1-4; 7 positions agree with TRBD1. CDR1 and CDR2 from the germline V gene are MDHEN and SYDVKM. CDR3 length equals 15 residues. The junction had 5 bases not matched to a gene; V was cut back by 6 bases and J by 1 base. CDR3 protein: CASSTDRETNEKLFF. CDR3 coding DNA: TGTGCCAGCAGCACCGACAGGGAAACTAATGAAAAACTGTTTTTT. Filled out from reference TRBV28 and TRBJ1-4, the complete variable domain reads DVKVTQSSRYLVKRTGEKVFLECVQDMDHENMFWYRQDPGLGLRLIYFSYDVKMKEKGDIPEGYSVSREKKERFSLILESASTNQTSMYLCASSTDRETNEKLFFGSGTQLSVL.

This clone was seen a single time. This sequence joins TRBV19 and TRBJ2-5; no firm D call. The CDR3 sequence is 13 residues long. Deletions cut 3 bases from V and 5 bases from J, with 10 bases between. CDR1 LNHDA and CDR2 SQIVND come from the germline V gene (reference sequence). The DNA for the CDR3 is TGTGCCAGTAGTATCGGTTCATGGGAGACCCAGTACTTC. This gives the protein CASSIGSWETQYF.

The chain is built from TRBV6-2 or TRBV6-3 and TRBJ2-2, with 12 bases lining up with TRBD2. Germline V CDR1 and CDR2: MNHEY, SVGEGT. This CDR3 is built from 15 residues. V was clipped by 5 bases and J by 7 bases; unmatched bases: 5. The CDR3 coding sequence is TGTGCCAGCAGTCGGACTAGCGGGGCGGTCGGGGAGCTGTTTTTT. It yields the protein CASSRTSGAVGELFF.

The V call is TRBV2, the J call TRBJ1-5; D perhaps matches TRBD1 (5 bases). Germline values: CDR1 SNHLY, CDR2 FYNNEI. Trimming pared 5 bases from V and 4 bases from J, leaving 9 bases between. The CDR3 length is 13 residues. CDR3 coding DNA: TGTGCCAGCAGTCTAGGGGTTAATCAGCCCCAGCATTTT. This gives the protein CASSLGVNQPQHF.